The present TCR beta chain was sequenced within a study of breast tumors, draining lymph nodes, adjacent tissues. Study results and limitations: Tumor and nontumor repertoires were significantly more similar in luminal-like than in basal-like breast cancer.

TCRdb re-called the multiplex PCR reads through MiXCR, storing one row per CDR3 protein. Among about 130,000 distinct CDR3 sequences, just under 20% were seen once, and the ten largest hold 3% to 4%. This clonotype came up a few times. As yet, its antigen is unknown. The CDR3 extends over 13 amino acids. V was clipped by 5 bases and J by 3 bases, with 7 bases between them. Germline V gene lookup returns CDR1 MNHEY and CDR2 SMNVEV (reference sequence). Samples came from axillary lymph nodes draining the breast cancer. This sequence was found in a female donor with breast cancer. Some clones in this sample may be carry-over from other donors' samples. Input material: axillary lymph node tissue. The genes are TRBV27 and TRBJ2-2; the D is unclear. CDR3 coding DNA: TGTGCCAGCAGTCCCCCCGACACCGGGGAGCTGTTTTTT. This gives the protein CASSPPDTGELFF.